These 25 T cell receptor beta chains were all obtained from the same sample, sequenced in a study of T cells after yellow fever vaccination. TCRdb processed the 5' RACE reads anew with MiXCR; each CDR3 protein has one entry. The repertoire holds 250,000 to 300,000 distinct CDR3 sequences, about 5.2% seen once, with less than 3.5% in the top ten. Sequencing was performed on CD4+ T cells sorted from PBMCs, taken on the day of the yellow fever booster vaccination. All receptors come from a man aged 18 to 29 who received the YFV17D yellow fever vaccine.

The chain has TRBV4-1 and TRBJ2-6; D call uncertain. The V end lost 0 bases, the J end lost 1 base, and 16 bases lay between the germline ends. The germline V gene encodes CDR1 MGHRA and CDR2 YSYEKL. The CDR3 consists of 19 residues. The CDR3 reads CASSQDPHSAWSGANVLTF. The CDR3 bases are TGCGCCAGCAGCCAAGACCCTCACAGCGCCTGGTCTGGGGCCAACGTCCTGACTTTC.

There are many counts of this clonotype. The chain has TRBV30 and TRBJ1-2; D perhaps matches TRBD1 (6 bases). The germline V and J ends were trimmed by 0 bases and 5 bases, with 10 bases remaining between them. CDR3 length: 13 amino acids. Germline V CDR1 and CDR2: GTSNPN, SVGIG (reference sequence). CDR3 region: CAWSVQGIYGYTF. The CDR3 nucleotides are TGTGCCTGGAGTGTACAGGGAATATATGGCTACACCTTC.

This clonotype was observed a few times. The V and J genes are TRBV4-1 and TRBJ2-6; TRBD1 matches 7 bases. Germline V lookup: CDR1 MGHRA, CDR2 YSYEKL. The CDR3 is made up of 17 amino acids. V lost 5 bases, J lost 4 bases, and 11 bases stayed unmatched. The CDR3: CASSSPLGGQGANVLTF. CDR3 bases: TGCGCCAGCAGCTCGCCTCTAGGGGGACAGGGGGCCAACGTCCTGACTTTC.

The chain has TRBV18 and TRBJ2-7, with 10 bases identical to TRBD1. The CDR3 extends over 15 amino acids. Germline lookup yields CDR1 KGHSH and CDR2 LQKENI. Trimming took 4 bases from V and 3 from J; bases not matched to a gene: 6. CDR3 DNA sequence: TGTGCCAGCTCACTTGGGACAGGGGAGAGCTACGAGCAGTACTTC. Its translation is CASSLGTGESYEQYF.

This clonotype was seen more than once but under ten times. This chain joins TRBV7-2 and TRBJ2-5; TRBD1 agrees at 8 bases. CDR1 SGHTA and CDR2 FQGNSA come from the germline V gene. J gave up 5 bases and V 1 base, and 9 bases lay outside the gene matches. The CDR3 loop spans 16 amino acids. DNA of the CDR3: TGTGCCAGCAGCTTAGGGCCGACAGGGGCGTGGGAGACCCAGTACTTC. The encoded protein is CASSLGPTGAWETQYF.

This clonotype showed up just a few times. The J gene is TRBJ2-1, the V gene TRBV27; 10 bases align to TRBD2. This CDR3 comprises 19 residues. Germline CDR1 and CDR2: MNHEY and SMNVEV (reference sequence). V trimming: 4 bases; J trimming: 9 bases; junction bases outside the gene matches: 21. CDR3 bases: TGTGCCAGCAGTTACCTCCCCCATAGCGGGGGGCCACAGAATGGTGAGCAGTTCTTC. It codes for CASSYLPHSGGPQNGEQFF.

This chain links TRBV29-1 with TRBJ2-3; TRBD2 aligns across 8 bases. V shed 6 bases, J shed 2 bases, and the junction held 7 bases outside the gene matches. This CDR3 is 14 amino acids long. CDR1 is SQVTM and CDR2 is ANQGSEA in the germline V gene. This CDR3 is CSVGAGDHTDTQYF. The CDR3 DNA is TGCAGCGTCGGAGCGGGGGATCACACAGATACGCAGTATTTT.

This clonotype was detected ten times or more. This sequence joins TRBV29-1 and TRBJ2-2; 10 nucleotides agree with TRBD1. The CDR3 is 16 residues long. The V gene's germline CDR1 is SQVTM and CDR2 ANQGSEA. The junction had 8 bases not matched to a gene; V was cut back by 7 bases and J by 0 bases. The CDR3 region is CSARRTGGSNTGELFF. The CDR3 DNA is TGCAGCGCCCGGCGGACAGGGGGATCGAACACCGGGGAGCTGTTTTTT.

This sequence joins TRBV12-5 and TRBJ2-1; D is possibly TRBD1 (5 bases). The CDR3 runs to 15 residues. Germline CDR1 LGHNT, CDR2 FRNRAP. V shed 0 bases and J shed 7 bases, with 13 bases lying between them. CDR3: CASGLVLGAPNEQFF. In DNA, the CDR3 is TGTGCTAGTGGTTTGGTACTTGGGGCGCCAAATGAGCAGTTCTTC.

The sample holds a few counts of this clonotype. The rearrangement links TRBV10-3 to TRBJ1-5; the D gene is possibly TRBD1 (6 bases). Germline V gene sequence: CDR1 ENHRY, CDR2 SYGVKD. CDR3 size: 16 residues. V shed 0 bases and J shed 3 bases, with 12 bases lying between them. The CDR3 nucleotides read TGTGCCATCAGTGAGTCGAAGGGGGTCTCCAATCAGCCCCAGCATTTT. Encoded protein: CAISESKGVSNQPQHF.

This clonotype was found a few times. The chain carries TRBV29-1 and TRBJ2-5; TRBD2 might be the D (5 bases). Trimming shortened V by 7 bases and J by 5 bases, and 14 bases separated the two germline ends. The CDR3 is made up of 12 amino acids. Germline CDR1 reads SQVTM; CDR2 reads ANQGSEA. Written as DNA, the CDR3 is TGCAGCGCCAGCGGCGGATTGGAGACCCAGTACTTC. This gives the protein CSASGGLETQYF.

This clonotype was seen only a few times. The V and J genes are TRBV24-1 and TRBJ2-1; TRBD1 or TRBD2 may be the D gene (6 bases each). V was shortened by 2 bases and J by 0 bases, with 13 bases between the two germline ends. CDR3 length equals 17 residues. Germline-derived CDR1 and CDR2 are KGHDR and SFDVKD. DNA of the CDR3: TGTGCCACCAGTGATTCCCGAGGGGGGAGCTCCTACAATGAGCAGTTCTTC. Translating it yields CATSDSRGGSSYNEQFF.

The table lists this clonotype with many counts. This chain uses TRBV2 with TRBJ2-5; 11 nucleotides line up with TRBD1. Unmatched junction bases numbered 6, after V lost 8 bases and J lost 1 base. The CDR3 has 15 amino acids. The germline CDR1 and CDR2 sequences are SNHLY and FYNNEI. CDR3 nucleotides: TGTGCCAGCGGGACAGGGGGGACCACCCAAGAGACCCAGTACTTC. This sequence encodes CASGTGGTTQETQYF.

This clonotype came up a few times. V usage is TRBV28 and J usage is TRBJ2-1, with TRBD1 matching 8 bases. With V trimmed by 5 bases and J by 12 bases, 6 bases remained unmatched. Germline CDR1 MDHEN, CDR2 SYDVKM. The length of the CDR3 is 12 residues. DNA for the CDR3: TGTGCCAGCAGTGGTAGACAGGGGTGGCAGTTCTTC. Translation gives CASSGRQGWQFF.

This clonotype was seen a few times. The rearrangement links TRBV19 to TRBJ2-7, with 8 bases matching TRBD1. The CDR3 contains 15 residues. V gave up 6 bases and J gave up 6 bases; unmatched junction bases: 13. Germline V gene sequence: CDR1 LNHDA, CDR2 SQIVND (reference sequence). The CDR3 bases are TGTGCCAGTAGGGACTTACAGGGACAGGCTTCCGAGCAGTACTTC. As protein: CASRDLQGQASEQYF.

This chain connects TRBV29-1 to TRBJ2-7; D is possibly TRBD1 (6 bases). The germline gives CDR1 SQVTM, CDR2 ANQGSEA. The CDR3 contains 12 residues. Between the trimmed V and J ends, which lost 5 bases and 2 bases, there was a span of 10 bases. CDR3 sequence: CSVSTGTYEQYF. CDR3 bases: TGCAGCGTTTCAACAGGGACCTACGAGCAGTACTTC.

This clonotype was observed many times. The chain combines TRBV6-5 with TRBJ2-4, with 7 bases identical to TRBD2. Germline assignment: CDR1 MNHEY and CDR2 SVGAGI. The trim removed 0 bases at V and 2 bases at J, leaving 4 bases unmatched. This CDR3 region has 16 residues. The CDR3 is CASSYSGGGTKNIQYF. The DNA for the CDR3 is TGTGCCAGCAGTTACTCGGGCGGGGGAACCAAAAACATTCAGTACTTC.

The CDR3 region is CASMNWGATVGNQPQHF. CDR3 bases: TGTGCCAGCATGAACTGGGGGGCTACAGTAGGCAATCAGCCCCAGCATTTT. This chain uses TRBV7-3 with TRBJ1-5; TRBD1 is a possible D gene (6 bases). Germline V gene lookup returns CDR1 SGHTA and CDR2 FQGTGA. With 7 bases removed from V and 2 bases from J, the gap between germline ends came to 21 bases. This CDR3 is built from 17 residues.

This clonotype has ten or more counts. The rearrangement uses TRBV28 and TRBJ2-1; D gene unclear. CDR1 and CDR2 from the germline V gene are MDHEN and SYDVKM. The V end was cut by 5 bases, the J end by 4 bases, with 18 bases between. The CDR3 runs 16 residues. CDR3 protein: CASSPSSADEYNEQFF. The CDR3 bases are TGTGCCAGCAGTCCCTCGTCAGCAGATGAATACAATGAGCAGTTCTTC. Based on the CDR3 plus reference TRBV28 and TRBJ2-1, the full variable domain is DVKVTQSSRYLVKRTGEKVFLECVQDMDHENMFWYRQDPGLGLRLIYFSYDVKMKEKGDIPEGYSVSREKKERFSLILESASTNQTSMYLCASSPSSADEYNEQFFGPGTRLTVL.

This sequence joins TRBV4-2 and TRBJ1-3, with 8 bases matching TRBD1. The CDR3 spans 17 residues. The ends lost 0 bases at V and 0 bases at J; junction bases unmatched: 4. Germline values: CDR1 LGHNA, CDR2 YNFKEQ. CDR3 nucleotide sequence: TGTGCCAGCAGCCAAGACGGACAGGGCTTCTCTGGAAACACCATATATTTT. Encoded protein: CASSQDGQGFSGNTIYF.

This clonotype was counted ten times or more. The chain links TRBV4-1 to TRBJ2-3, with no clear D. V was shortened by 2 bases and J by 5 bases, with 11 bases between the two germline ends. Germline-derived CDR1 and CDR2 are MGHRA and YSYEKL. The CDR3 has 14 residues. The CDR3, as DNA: TGCGCCAGCAGCCAATCTGTCCTTATAGATACGCAGTATTTT. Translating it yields CASSQSVLIDTQYF.

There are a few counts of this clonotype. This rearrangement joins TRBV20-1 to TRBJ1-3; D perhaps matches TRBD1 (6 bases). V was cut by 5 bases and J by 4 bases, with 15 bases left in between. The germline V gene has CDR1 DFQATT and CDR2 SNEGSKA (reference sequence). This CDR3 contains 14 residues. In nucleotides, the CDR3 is TGCAGTGCTGGAAAAGGGGGTATCGGAAACACCATATATTTT. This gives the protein CSAGKGGIGNTIYF.

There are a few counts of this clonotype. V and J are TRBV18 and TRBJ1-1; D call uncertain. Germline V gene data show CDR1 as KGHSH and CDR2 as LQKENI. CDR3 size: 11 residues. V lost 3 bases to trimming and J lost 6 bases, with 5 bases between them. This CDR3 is CASSPGAEAFF. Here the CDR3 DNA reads TGTGCCAGCTCACCGGGCGCTGAAGCTTTCTTT.

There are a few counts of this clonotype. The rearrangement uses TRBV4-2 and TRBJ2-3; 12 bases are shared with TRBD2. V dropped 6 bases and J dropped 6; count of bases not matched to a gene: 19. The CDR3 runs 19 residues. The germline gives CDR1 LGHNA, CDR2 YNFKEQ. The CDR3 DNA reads TGTGCCAGCAGTGGTTGGACTAGCGGGCCTAGCGGGGGGGTGGATACGCAGTATTTT. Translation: CASSGWTSGPSGGVDTQYF.

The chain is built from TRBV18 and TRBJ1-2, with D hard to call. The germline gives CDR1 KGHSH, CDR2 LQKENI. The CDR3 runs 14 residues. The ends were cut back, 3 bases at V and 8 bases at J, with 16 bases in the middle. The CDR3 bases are TGTGCCAGCTCACCTCGTAGCCGAGGGCCCGGCTACACCTTC. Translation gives CASSPRSRGPGYTF. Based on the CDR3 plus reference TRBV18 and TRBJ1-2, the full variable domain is NAGVMQNPRHLVRRRGQEARLRCSPMKGHSHVYWYRQLPEEGLKFMVYLQKENIIDESGMPKERFSAEFPKEGPSILRIQQVVRGDSAAYFCASSPRSRGPGYTFGSGTRLTVV.